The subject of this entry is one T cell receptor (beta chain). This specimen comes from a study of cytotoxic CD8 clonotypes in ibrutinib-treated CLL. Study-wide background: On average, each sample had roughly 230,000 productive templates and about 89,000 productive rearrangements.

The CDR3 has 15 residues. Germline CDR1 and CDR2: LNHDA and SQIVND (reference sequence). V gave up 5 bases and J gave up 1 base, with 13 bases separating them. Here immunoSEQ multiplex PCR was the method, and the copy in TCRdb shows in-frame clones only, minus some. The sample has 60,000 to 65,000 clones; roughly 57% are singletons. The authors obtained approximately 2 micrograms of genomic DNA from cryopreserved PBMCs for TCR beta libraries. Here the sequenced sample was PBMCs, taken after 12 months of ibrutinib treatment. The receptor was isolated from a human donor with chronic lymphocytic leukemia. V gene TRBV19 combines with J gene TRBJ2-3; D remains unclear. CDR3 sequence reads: CASSLSRTGTDTQYF. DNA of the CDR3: TGTGCCAGTAGTCTGAGTCGGACCGGCACAGATACGCAGTATTTT.